The 13 T cell receptor beta chains below all came from one sample that was sequenced in a study of shared clonotypes between healthy human individuals. TCRdb keeps only in-frame clones here, not all; method: immunoSEQ multiplex PCR. In the table there are over 750,000 clones, about 96% of which are singletons. Positive CCR7 selection of CD45RO-negative cells yielded the naive CD8 cells, and terminally differentiated effector memory CD45RA+ cells were excluded. Sequenced sample: naive CD8+ T cells sorted from blood. The receptors derive from a man under 40 in good health.

This chain links TRBV7-8 with TRBJ1-5; 9 nucleotides align to TRBD1. The germline CDR1 and CDR2 sequences are SGHVS and FQNEAQ. The V segment lost 5 bases and the J segment 6 bases; nucleotides outside the gene matches: 5. The CDR3 spans 14 residues. CDR3 bases: TGTGCCAGCAGCCGAACAGGGGGCGGTCAGCCCCAGCATTTT. Protein product: CASSRTGGGQPQHF.

The chain recombines TRBV10-2 with TRBJ2-7, with a tentative D call TRBD2 (5 bases). Germline V gives CDR1 WSHSY, CDR2 SAAADI. The ends were cut back, 8 bases at V and 1 base at J, with 6 bases in the middle. The CDR3 totals 11 residues. For the CDR3, the DNA is TGCGCCAGCCGGGATTCCTACGAGCAGTACTTC. This sequence encodes CASRDSYEQYF.

The J gene is TRBJ2-1, the V gene TRBV6-5; tentatively, D is TRBD2 (6 bases). With 3 bases removed from V and 8 bases from J, the gap between germline ends came to 17 bases. The CDR3 loop spans 15 amino acids. Germline CDR1 reads MNHEY; CDR2 reads SVGAGI. The CDR3 loop is CASSYGAGPIDEQFF. The CDR3 nucleotides are TGTGCCAGCAGTTATGGGGCGGGACCTATAGATGAGCAGTTCTTC.

The rearrangement uses TRBV15 and TRBJ1-4; D ambiguous. Germline V gene sequence: CDR1 LNHNV, CDR2 YYDKDF (reference sequence). There are 14 residues in the CDR3. Deletions cut 4 bases from V and 5 bases from J, with 11 bases between. CDR3 sequence: CATSNRGSNEKLFF. The CDR3 DNA reads TGTGCCACCAGCAACCGGGGAAGCAATGAAAAACTGTTTTTT.

The chain links TRBV9 to TRBJ2-7, with D perhaps matching TRBD2 (5 bases). Trimming took off 9 bases at V and 1 base at J, with 11 bases between the two ends. Per the germline V gene, CDR1 is SGDLS and CDR2 is YYNGEE. CDR3 size: 12 residues. Here the CDR3 DNA reads TGTGCCAACCTAGGACTTTCCTACGAGCAGTACTTC. The encoded protein is CANLGLSYEQYF.

The chain combines TRBV11-2 with TRBJ2-7, with D unresolved. Per the germline V gene, CDR1 is SGHAT and CDR2 is FQNNGV. The CDR3 runs 15 residues. V was cut by 5 bases and J by 2 bases, with 16 bases left in between. The CDR3 protein is CASSPRPVAAYEQYF. The CDR3 region has the DNA TGTGCCAGCAGCCCCCGACCCGTTGCGGCCTACGAGCAGTACTTC.

The genes are TRBV7-9 and TRBJ2-5; unclear D gene. CDR1 is SEHNR and CDR2 is FQNEAQ in the germline V gene (reference sequence). Trimming removed 4 bases at V and 1 base at J, with 7 bases between. The CDR3 covers 13 residues. CDR3 DNA sequence: TGTGCCAGCAGCTCAACGCCCCAAGAGACCCAGTACTTC. Its protein product is CASSSTPQETQYF.

For this clone: Other DNA sequences of this sample code for an identical CDR3. The rearrangement links TRBV5-4 to TRBJ1-1; tentatively, D is TRBD1 (5 bases). CDR1 SGHNT and CDR2 YYREEE come from the germline V gene (reference sequence). The CDR3 is 13 amino acids. Trimming removed 2 bases at V and 5 bases at J, with 10 bases between. CDR3 in DNA: TGTGCCAGCAGCTTTCAGGGCGGAACTGAAGCTTTCTTT. Encoded protein: CASSFQGGTEAFF.

V usage is TRBV29-1 and J usage is TRBJ1-2, with D possibly matching TRBD1 (5 bases). The V end was cut by 3 bases, the J end by 3 bases, with 23 bases between. CDR1 and CDR2 from the germline V gene are SQVTM and ANQGSEA. This CDR3 has 17 amino acids. In DNA form, the CDR3 reads TGCAGCGTTGACTCTCCGGGGGGTAAACAATTGGACTATGGCTACACCTTC. This translates into CSVDSPGGKQLDYGYTF.

The chain links TRBV9 to TRBJ2-2, with no clear D. Trimming pared 4 bases from V and 3 bases from J, leaving 4 bases between. The CDR3 has 12 amino acids. Germline V gene sequence: CDR1 SGDLS, CDR2 YYNGEE. The CDR3 bases are TGTGCCAGCAGCTCCTACACCGGGGAGCTGTTTTTT. This encodes CASSSYTGELFF.

Regarding this clone: Sequence at one end of the junction differs from germline and may be a read error. At the DNA level, this CDR3 is encoded by other sequences in the same sample as well. This rearrangement joins TRBV28 to TRBJ1-1, with unresolved D. CDR1 is MDHEN and CDR2 is SYDVKM in the germline V gene. This CDR3 spans 12 amino acids. The CDR3 region is CASSLLNTEAFF. CDR3 coding DNA: TGTGCCAGCAGCTTATTGAACACTGAAGCTTTCTTT.

This chain joins TRBV15 and TRBJ1-1, with D hard to call. Trimming took 1 base from V and 1 from J, leaving 4 bases between them. Germline CDR1 and CDR2: LNHNV and YYDKDF (reference sequence). The CDR3 totals 13 residues. The CDR3 DNA reads as TGTGCCACCAGCAGAGCGCAGAACACTGAAGCTTTCTTT. Protein: CATSRAQNTEAFF.

This chain connects TRBV13 to TRBJ2-2; TRBD2 matches at 11 bases. This CDR3 has 17 amino acids. V lost 2 bases to trimming and J lost 4 bases; unmatched junction nucleotides: 6. Looked up from germline, CDR1 is PRHDT and CDR2 is FYEKMQ (reference sequence). The CDR3 nucleotides read TGTGCCAGCAGCTTATTTGTTAGCGGGAGGGGCACCGGGGAGCTGTTTTTT. Its translation: CASSLFVSGRGTGELFF.